Listed below are T cell receptor beta chains from one sample, sequenced in a study of T cell repertoires in cytomegalovirus infection. From the reads, TCRdb called clonotypes with MiXCR, one entry per CDR3 protein. This table has fewer than 250,000 distinct CDR3 sequences, approximately 13% appearing once. Sequences were obtained from PBMCs. These receptors all stem from a human donor in good health (CMV status not recorded). Some clones in this sample may be carry-over from other donors' samples. Both conserved end residues are part of each CDR3. The D gene is left open where the match is weak. Size tells how often a clone was seen (once, few, many) or the class of an expanded clone, and some rows leave it out.

J	length	D	V	size	CDR3	DNA
TRBJ1-1	16	TRBD1	TRBV11-3	NA	CASSLGTGGSNTEAFF	TGTGCCAGCAGCTTAGGAACAGGGGGCTCGAACACTGAAGCTTTCTTT
TRBJ2-7	20	TRBD2	TRBV7-9	many	CASSGSPGLAGGKTSDEQYF	TGTGCCAGCAGCGGAAGCCCGGGACTAGCGGGAGGAAAAACGAGCGACGAGCAGTACTTC
TRBJ2-7	14	NA	TRBV5-1	many	CASSSKVGDYEQYF	TGCGCCAGCAGCAGTAAGGTGGGGGACTACGAGCAGTACTTC
TRBJ1-5	12	NA	TRBV12-3/TRBV12-4	many	CASSLKNQPQHF	TGTGCCAGCAGTTTGAAGAATCAGCCCCAGCATTTT
TRBJ2-7	14	NA	TRBV7-2	many	CASSLASSGHEQYF	TGTGCCAGCAGCCTAGCGTCATCGGGTCACGAGCAGTACTTC
TRBJ1-2	13	TRBD1	TRBV15	NA	CATSGGQGYGYTF	TGTGCCACCAGCGGAGGACAGGGTTATGGCTACACCTTC
TRBJ1-1	12	TRBD1	TRBV29-1	NA	CSVDRGQAEAFF	TGCAGCGTGGACAGGGGGCAGGCTGAAGCTTTCTTT
TRBJ1-5	13	NA	TRBV12-5	NA	CASGLVRRGTQHF	TGTGCTAGTGGTTTGGTACGCAGGGGAACCCAGCATTTT
TRBJ2-5	14	NA	TRBV7-2	many	CASSLGRHQETQYF	TGTGCCAGCAGCTTGGGCAGACACCAAGAGACCCAGTACTTC
TRBJ2-7	14	NA	TRBV19	few	CASSIRDGYDEQYF	TGTGCCAGTAGTATCCGGGACGGTTACGACGAGCAGTACTTC
TRBJ2-7	11	NA	TRBV20-1	NA	CSATETYEQYF	TGCAGTGCTACCGAAACCTACGAGCAGTACTTC
TRBJ2-1	15	NA	TRBV7-2	medium-sized	CASSLALYPYNEQFF	TGTGCCAGCAGCTTAGCGCTCTACCCCTACAATGAGCAGTTCTTC
TRBJ2-3	14	NA	TRBV5-4	few	CASSLDGKADTQYF	TGTGCCAGCAGCTTGGACGGGAAGGCAGATACGCAGTATTTT
TRBJ2-7	12	NA	TRBV19	NA	CASISDGGEQYF	TGTGCCAGTATTAGCGATGGGGGCGAGCAGTACTTC
TRBJ1-2	13	NA	TRBV12-3/TRBV12-4	many	CASSLGRNNGYTF	TGTGCCAGCAGCCTTGGACGGAACAATGGCTACACCTTC
TRBJ1-5	17	NA	TRBV28	once	CASSFLGRGESNQPQHF	TGTGCCAGCAGTTTCCTCGGTCGGGGGGAAAGCAATCAGCCCCAGCATTTT
TRBJ2-2	14	TRBD1	TRBV28	many	CASSQGAGTGELFF	TGTGCCAGCAGTCAGGGGGCCGGCACCGGGGAGCTGTTTTTT
TRBJ2-7	15	NA	TRBV7-2	many	CASSLDQASSYEQYF	TGTGCCAGCAGCTTAGATCAGGCTAGCTCCTACGAGCAGTACTTC
TRBJ2-1	14	NA	TRBV6-2/TRBV6-3	many	CASSSPVVYNEQFF	TGTGCCAGCAGTTCGCCTGTTGTCTACAATGAGCAGTTCTTC
TRBJ2-7	11	NA	TRBV12-3/TRBV12-4	many	CASREVDEQYF	TGTGCCAGCAGAGAAGTAGACGAGCAGTACTTC
TRBJ1-5	16	NA	TRBV7-2	many	CASSSQPGGTGQPQHF	TGTGCCAGCAGCTCCCAGCCTGGAGGGACCGGTCAGCCCCAGCATTTT
TRBJ2-7	14	NA	TRBV28	many	CASSFLQGAYEQYF	TGTGCCAGCAGTTTTTTACAGGGCGCCTACGAGCAGTACTTC
TRBJ1-5	15	NA	TRBV19	many	CASSIGPGVNQPQHF	TGTGCCAGTAGTATCGGTCCAGGAGTTAATCAGCCCCAGCATTTT
TRBJ2-1	14	NA	TRBV19	few	CASSSTTGRNEQFF	TGTGCCAGTAGTTCAACGACAGGGAGGAATGAGCAGTTCTTC
TRBJ2-2	15	NA	TRBV4-2	few	CASSPRGADTGELFF	TGTGCCAGCAGCCCCAGGGGGGCTGACACCGGGGAGCTGTTTTTT
TRBJ1-2	14	NA	TRBV7-9	few	CASSEMPSVGGYTF	TGTGCCAGCAGTGAAATGCCCTCCGTGGGGGGCTACACCTTC
TRBJ1-2	16	NA	TRBV4-3	many	CASSQGGRGRNYGYTF	TGCGCCAGCAGCCAAGGCGGACGGGGGCGCAACTATGGCTACACCTTC
TRBJ2-7	13	NA	TRBV6-1	few	CASTLSGSYEQYF	TGTGCCAGCACTTTATCCGGCTCCTACGAGCAGTACTTC
TRBJ1-1	14	NA	TRBV28	NA	CASSLSGQKIEAFF	TGTGCCAGCAGTTTATCCGGACAAAAGATTGAAGCGTTCTTT